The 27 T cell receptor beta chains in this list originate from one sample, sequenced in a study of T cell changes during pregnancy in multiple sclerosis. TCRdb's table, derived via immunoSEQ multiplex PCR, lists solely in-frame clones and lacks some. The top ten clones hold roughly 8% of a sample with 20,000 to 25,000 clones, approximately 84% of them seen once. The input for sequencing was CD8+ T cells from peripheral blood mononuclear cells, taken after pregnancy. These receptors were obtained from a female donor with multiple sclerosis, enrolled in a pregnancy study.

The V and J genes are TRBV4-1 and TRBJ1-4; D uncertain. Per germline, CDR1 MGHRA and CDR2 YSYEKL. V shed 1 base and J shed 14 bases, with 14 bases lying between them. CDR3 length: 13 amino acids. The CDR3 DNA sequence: TGCGCCAGCAGCCAAGCCGGGTTAGGTCCCCTGTTTTTT. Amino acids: CASSQAGLGPLFF.

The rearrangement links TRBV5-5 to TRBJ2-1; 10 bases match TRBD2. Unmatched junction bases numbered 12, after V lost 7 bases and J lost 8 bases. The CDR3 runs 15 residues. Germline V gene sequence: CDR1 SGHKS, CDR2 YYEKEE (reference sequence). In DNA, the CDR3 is TGTGCCAGCGCCGCCCTAGCGGGAGTTTCATATGAGCAGTTCTTC. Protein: CASAALAGVSYEQFF.

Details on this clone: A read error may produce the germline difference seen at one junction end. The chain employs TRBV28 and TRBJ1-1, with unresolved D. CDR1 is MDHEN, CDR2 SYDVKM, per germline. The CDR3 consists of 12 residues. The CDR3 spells CATSPGNTEAFF. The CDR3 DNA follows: TGTGCCACCAGTCCGGGGAACACTGAAGCTTTCTTT.

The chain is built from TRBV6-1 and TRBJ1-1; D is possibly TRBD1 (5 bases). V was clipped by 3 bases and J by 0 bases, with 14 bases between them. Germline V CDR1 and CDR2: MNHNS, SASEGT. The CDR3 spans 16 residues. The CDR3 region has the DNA TGTGCCAGCAGTGAGCAGGGATGGGGCCTGAACACTGAAGCTTTCTTT. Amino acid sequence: CASSEQGWGLNTEAFF.

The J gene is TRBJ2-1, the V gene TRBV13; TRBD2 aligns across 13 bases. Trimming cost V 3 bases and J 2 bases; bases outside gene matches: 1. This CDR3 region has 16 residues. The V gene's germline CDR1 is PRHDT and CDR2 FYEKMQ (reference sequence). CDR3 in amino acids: CASSLGLAGTYNEQFF. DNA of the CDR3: TGTGCCAGCAGCTTGGGACTAGCGGGAACCTACAATGAGCAGTTCTTC.

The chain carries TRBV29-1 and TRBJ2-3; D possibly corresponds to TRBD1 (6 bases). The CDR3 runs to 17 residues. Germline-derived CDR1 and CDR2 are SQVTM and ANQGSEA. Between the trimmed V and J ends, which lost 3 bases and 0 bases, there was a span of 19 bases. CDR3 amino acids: CSVDRGHLFPSTDTQYF. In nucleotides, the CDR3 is TGCAGCGTTGATAGGGGACACTTGTTTCCTAGCACAGATACGCAGTATTTT.

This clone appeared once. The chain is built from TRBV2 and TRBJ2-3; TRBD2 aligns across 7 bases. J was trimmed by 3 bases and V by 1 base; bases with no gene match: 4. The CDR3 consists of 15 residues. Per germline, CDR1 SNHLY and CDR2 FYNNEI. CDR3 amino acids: CASSEGASGTDTQYF. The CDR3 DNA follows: TGTGCCAGCAGTGAAGGGGCTAGCGGAACAGATACGCAGTATTTT.

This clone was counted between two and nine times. This chain's CDR3 is CSVEDPHSSTTNEKLFF. CDR3 coding DNA: TGCAGCGTTGAAGATCCGCACAGTTCGACAACTAATGAAAAACTGTTTTTT. The rearrangement uses TRBV29-1 and TRBJ1-4; D unresolved. This CDR3 is built from 17 residues. Looked up from germline, CDR1 is SQVTM and CDR2 is ANQGSEA. Trimming removed 0 bases from V and 0 bases from J, with 14 bases in between.

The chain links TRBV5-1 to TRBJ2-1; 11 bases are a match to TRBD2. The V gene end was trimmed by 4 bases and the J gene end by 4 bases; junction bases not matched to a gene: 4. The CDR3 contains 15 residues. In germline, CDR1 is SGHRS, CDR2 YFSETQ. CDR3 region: CASSPGLAEYNEQFF. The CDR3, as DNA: TGCGCCAGCAGCCCGGGACTAGCGGAATACAATGAGCAGTTCTTC. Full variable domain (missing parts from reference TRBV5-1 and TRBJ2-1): KAGVTQTPRYLIKTRGQQVTLSCSPISGHRSVSWYQQTPGQGLQFLFEYFSETQRNKGNFPGRFSGRQFSNSRSEMNVSTLELGDSALYLCASSPGLAEYNEQFFGPGTRLTVL.

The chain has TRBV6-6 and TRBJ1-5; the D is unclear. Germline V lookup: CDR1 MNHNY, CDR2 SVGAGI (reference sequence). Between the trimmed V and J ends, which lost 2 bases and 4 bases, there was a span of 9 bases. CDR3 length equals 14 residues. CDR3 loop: CASSYASGNQPQHF. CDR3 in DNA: TGTGCCAGCAGTTACGCCTCCGGGAATCAGCCCCAGCATTTT.

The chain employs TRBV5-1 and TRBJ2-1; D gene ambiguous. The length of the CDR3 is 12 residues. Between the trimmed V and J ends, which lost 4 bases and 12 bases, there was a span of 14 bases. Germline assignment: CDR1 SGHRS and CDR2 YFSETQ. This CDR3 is CASSARPRRQFF. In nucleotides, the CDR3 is TGCGCCAGCAGCGCCCGACCCCGGAGGCAGTTCTTC. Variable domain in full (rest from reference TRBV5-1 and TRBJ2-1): KAGVTQTPRYLIKTRGQQVTLSCSPISGHRSVSWYQQTPGQGLQFLFEYFSETQRNKGNFPGRFSGRQFSNSRSEMNVSTLELGDSALYLCASSARPRRQFFGPGTRLTVL.

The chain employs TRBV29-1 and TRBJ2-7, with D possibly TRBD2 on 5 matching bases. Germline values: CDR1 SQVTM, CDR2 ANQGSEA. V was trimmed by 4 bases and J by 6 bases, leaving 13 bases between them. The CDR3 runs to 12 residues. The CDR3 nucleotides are TGCAGCGTTGTGGTAGGACTCAGCGAGCAGTACTTC. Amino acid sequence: CSVVVGLSEQYF.

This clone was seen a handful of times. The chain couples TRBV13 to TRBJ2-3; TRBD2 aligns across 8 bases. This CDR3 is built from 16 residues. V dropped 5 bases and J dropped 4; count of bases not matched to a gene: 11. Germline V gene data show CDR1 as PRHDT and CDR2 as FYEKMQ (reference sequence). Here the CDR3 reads CASSPRPAGVPDTQYF. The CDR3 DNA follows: TGTGCCAGCAGCCCCAGGCCAGCGGGAGTTCCAGATACGCAGTATTTT.

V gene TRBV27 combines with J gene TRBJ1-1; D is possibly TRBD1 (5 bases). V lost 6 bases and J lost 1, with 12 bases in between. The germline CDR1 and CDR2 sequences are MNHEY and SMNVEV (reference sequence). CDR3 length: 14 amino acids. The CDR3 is CASRPGGTNTEAFF. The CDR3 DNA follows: TGTGCCAGCAGACCGGGGGGGACGAACACTGAAGCTTTCTTT.

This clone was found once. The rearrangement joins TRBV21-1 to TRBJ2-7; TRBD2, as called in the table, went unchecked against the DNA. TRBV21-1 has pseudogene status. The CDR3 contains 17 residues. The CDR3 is CASSKVRLDNGFYEQYF. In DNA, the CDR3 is TGTGCCAGCAGCAAGGTAAGACTAGACAACGGTTTCTACGAGCAGTACTTC.

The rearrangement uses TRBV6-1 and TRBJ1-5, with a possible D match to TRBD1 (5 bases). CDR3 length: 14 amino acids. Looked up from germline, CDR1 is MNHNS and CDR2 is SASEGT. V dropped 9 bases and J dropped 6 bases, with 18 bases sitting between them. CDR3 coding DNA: TGTGCCAGGGAGGGGTTTTGGTTAGGTCAGCCCCAGCATTTT. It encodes CAREGFWLGQPQHF.

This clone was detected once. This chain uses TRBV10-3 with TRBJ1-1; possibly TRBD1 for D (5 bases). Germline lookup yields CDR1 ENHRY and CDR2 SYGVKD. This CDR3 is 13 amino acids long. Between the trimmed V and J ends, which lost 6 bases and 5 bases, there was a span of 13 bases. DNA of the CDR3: TGTGCCATCAGAGGTGGGGAGGGGACTGAAGCTTTCTTT. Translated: CAIRGGEGTEAFF.

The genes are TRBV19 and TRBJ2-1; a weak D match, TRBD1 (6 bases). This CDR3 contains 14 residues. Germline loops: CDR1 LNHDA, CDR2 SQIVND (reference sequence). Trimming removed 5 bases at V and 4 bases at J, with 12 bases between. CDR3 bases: TGTGCCAGTAGTTCACAGGGTCGGTACAATGAGCAGTTCTTC. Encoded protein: CASSSQGRYNEQFF.

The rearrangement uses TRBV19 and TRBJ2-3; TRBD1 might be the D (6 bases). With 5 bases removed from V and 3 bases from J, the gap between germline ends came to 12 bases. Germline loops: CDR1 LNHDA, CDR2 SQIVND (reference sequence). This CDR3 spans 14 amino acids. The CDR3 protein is CASSPGHSTDTQYF. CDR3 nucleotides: TGTGCCAGTAGTCCGGGACACTCAACAGATACGCAGTATTTT.

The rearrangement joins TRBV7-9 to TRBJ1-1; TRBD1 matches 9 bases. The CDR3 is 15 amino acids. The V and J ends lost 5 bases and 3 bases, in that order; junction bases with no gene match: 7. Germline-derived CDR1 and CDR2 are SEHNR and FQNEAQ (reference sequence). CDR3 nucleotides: TGTGCCAGCAGCGGGGACAGGGAAGGGGACACTGAAGCTTTCTTT. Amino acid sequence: CASSGDREGDTEAFF. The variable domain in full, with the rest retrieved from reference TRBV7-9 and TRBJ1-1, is DTGVSQNPRHKITKRGQNVTFRCDPISEHNRLYWYRQTLGQGPEFLTYFQNEAQLEKSRLLSDRFSAERPKGSFSTLEIQRTEQGDSAMYLCASSGDREGDTEAFFGQGTRLTVV.

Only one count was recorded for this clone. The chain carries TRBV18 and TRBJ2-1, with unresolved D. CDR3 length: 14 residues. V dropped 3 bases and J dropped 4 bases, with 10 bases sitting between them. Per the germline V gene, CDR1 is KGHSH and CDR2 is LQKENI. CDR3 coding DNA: TGTGCCAGCTCACCCCCCGAGACATACAATGAGCAGTTCTTC. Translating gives CASSPPETYNEQFF.

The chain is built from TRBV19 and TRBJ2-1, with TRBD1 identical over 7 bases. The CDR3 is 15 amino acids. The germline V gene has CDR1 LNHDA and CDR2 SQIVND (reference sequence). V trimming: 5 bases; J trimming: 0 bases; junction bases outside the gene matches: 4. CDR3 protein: CASSLTGDSYNEQFF. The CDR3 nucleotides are TGTGCCAGTAGTCTCACAGGGGACTCCTACAATGAGCAGTTCTTC.

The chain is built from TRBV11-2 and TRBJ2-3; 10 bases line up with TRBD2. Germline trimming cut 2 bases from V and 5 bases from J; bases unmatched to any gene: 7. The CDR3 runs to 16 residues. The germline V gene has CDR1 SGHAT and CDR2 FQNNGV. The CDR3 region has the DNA TGTGCCAGCAGCTTAACTAGCGGGAAGTGGATAGATACGCAGTATTTT. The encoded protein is CASSLTSGKWIDTQYF. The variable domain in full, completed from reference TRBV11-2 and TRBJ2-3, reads EAGVAQSPRYKIIEKRQSVAFWCNPISGHATLYWYQQILGQGPKLLIQFQNNGVVDDSQLPKDRFSAERLKGVDSTLKIQPAKLEDSAVYLCASSLTSGKWIDTQYFGPGTRLTVL.

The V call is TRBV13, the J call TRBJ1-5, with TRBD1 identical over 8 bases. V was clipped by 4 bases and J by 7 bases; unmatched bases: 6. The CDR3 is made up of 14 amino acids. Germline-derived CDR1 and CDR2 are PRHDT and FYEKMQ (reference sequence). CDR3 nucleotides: TGTGCCAGCAGCTCCGGACAGGGCGAGCAGCCCCAGCATTTT. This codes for CASSSGQGEQPQHF.

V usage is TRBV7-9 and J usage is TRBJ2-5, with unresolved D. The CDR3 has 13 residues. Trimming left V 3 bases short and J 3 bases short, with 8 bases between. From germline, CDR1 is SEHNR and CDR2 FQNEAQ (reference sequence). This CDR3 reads CASSFAREETQYF. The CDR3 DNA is TGTGCCAGCAGCTTTGCCCGAGAAGAGACCCAGTACTTC.

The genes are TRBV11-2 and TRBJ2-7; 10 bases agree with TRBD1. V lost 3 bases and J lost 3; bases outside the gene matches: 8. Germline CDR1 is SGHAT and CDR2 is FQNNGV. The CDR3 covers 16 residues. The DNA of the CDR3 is TGTGCCAGCAGCTTGCCCGACAGGGGGCCATACTACGAGCAGTACTTC. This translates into CASSLPDRGPYYEQYF.

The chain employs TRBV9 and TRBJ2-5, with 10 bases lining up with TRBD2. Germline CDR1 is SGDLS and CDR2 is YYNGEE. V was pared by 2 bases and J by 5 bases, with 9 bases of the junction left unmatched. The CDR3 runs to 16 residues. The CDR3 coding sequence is TGTGCCAGCAGCGTTGGGCTAGCGGGAGCTTACGAGACCCAGTACTTC. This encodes CASSVGLAGAYETQYF.